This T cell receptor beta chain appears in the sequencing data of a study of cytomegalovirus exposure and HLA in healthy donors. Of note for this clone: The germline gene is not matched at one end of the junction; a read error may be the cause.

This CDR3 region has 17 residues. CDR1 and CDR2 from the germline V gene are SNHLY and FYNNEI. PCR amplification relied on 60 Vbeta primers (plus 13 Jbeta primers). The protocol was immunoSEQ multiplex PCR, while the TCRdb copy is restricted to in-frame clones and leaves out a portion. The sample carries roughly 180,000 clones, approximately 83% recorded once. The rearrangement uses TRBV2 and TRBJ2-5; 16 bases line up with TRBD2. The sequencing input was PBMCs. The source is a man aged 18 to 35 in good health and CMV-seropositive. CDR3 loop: CASSAGTSGGAQEIQYF. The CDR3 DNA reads TGTGCCAGCAGTGCGGGGACTAGCGGGGGGGCACAAGAGATCCAGTACTTC.